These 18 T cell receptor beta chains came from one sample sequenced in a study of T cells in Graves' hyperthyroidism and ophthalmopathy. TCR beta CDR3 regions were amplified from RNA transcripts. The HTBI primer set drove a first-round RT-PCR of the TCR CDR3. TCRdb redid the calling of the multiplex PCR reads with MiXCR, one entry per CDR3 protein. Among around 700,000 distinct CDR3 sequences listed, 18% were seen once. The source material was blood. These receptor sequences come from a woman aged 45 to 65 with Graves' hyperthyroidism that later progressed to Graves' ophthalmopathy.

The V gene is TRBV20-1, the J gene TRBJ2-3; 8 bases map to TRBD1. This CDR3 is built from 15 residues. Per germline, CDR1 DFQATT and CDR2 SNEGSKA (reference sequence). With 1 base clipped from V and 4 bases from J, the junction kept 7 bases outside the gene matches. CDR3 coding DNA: TGCAGTGCTAGAGGTCAGGACAGGGTCGCAGATACGCAGTATTTT. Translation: CSARGQDRVADTQYF.

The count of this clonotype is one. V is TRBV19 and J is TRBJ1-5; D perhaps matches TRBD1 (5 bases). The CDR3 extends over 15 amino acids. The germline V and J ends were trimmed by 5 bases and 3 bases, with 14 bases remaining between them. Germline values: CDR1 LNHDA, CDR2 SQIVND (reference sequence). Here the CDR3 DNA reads TGTGCCAGTAGTGGACAAAGTGCCGCCAATCAGCCCCAGCATTTT. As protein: CASSGQSAANQPQHF.

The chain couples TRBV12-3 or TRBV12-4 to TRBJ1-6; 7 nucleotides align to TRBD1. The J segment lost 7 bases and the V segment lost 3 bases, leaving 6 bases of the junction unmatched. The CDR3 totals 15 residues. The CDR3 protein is CASSFRAGGNSPLHF. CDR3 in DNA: TGTGCCAGCAGTTTTAGGGCAGGGGGAAATTCACCCCTCCACTTT.

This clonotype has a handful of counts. The CDR3 region is CASRLPGQEETQYF. In DNA form, the CDR3 reads TGTGCCAGCAGACTACCGGGACAAGAAGAGACCCAGTACTTC. The rearrangement links TRBV28 to TRBJ2-5; TRBD1 is a possible D gene (6 bases). The CDR3 runs to 14 residues. The V gene lost 6 bases and the J gene lost 3 bases, with 14 bases spanning the gap. Germline values: CDR1 MDHEN, CDR2 SYDVKM.

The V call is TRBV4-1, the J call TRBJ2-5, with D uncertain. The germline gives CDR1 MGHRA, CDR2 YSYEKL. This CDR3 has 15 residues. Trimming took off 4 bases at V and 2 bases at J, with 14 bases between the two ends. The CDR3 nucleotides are TGCGCCAGCAGCCGCCTCAGTAGAGCTCAAGAGACCCAGTACTTC. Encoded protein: CASSRLSRAQETQYF.

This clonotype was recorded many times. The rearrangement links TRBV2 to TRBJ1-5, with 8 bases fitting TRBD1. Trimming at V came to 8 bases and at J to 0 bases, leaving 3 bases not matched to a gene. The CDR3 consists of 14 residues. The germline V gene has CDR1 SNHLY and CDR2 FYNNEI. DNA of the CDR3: TGTGCCAGCGGGACAGGCTATAGCAATCAGCCCCAGCATTTT. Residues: CASGTGYSNQPQHF.

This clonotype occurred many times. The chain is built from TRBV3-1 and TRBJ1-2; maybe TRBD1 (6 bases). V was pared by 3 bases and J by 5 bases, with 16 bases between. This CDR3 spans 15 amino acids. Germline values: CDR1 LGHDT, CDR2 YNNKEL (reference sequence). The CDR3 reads CASSQDAQGWYGYTF. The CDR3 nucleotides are TGTGCCAGCAGCCAGGACGCACAGGGATGGTATGGCTACACCTTC.

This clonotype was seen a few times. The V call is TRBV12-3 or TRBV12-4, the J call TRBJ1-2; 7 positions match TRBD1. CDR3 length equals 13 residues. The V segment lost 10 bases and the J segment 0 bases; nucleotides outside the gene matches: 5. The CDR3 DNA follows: TGTGCCACCGGGACAGCCTCTAACTATGGCTACACCTTC. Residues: CATGTASNYGYTF.

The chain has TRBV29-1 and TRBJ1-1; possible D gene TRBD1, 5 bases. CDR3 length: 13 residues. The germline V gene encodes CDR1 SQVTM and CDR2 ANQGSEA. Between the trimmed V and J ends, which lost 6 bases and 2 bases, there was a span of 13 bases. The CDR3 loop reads CSVGRRGNTEAFF. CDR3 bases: TGCAGCGTGGGACGGCGGGGCAACACTGAAGCTTTCTTT.

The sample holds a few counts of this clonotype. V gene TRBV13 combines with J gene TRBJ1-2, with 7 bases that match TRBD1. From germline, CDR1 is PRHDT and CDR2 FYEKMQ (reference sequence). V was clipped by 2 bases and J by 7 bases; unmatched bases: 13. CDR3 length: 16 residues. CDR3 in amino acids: CASSLMTGPLGGGYTF. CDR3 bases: TGTGCCAGCAGCTTAATGACAGGGCCCTTGGGTGGTGGCTACACCTTC.

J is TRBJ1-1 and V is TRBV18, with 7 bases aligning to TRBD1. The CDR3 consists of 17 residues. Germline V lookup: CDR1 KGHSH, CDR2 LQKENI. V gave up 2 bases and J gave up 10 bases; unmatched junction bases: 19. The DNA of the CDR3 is TGTGCCAGCTCACCATCCGGGGGGACAGTTCCGCCTCTGGGAGCTTTCTTT. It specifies CASSPSGGTVPPLGAFF.

CDR3 residues: CASSLLGQGQYEQYF. CDR3 DNA sequence: TGTGCCAGCAGTTTACTCGGACAGGGGCAATACGAGCAGTACTTC. J is TRBJ2-7 and V is TRBV27; 9 bases match TRBD1. The CDR3 contains 15 residues. V trimming: 2 bases; J trimming: 4 bases; junction bases outside the gene matches: 6. Looked up from germline, CDR1 is MNHEY and CDR2 is SMNVEV (reference sequence).

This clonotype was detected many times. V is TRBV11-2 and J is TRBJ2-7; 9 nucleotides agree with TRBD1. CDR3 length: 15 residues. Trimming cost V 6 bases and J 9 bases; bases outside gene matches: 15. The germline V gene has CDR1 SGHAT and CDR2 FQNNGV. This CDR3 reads CASRGQGTTWSGQYF. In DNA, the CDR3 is TGTGCCAGCAGAGGACAGGGGACAACATGGTCGGGGCAGTACTTC. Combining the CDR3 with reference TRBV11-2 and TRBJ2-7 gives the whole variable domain EAGVAQSPRYKIIEKRQSVAFWCNPISGHATLYWYQQILGQGPKLLIQFQNNGVVDDSQLPKDRFSAERLKGVDSTLKIQPAKLEDSAVYLCASRGQGTTWSGQYFGPGTRLTVT.

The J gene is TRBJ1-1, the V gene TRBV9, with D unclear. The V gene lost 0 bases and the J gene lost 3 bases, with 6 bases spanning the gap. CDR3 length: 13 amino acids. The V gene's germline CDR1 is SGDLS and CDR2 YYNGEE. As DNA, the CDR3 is TGTGCCAGCAGCGTAGCGCGTGACACTGAAGCTTTCTTT. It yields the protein CASSVARDTEAFF.

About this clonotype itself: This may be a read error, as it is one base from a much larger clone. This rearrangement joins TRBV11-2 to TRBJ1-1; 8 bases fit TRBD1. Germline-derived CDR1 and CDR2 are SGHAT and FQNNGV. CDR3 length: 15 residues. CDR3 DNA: TGTGCCAGCACCATTGATCAGGGGGCTTTCACTGAAGCTTCCTTT. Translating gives CASTIDQGAFTEASF.

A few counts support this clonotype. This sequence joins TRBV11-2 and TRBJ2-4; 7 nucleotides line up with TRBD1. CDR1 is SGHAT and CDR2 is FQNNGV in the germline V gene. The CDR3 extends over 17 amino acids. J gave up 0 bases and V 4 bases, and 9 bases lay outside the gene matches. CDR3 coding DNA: TGTGCCAGCAGCTCAACGGGGACAGTCTTAGCCAAAAACATTCAGTACTTC. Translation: CASSSTGTVLAKNIQYF.

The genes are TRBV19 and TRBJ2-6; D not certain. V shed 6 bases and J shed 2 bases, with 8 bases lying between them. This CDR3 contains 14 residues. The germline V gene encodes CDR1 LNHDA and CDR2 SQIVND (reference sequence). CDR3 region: CASRGGAGANVLTF. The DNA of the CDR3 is TGTGCCAGTAGGGGCGGCGCTGGGGCCAACGTCCTGACTTTC.

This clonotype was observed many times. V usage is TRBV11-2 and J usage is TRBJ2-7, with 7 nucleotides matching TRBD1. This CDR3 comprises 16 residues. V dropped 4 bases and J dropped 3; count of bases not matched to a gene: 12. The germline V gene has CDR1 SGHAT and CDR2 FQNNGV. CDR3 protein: CASSWTGDPGYYEQYF. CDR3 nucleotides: TGTGCCAGCAGCTGGACAGGTGACCCGGGATACTACGAGCAGTACTTC.